Below, 10 T cell receptor beta chains from the same sample are listed, as sequenced in a study of OX40 agonist ivuxolimab in advanced cancers. Produced via immunoSEQ multiplex PCR; TCRdb's table is partial and in-frame only. Of some 70,000 clones listed, about 84% are singletons. The source was CD4+ or CD8+ T cells sorted from blood, collected in a trial of the OX40 agonist ivuxolimab. The receptor set was obtained from an adult with an advanced solid tumor such as melanoma, head and neck, liver or kidney cancer.

This chain uses TRBV7-3 with TRBJ2-1; 10 nucleotides align to TRBD2. This CDR3 has 15 residues. CDR1 and CDR2 (germline): SGHTA, FQGTGA. V trimming: 0 bases; J trimming: 5 bases; junction bases outside the gene matches: 1. The chain's CDR3 is CASSLTSGRHNEQFF. As DNA, the CDR3 is TGTGCCAGCAGCTTAACTAGCGGGAGGCACAATGAGCAGTTCTTC.

The genes are TRBV5-4 and TRBJ1-2, with a tentative D call TRBD1 (6 bases). CDR3 length equals 11 residues. Germline V gene sequence: CDR1 SGHNT, CDR2 YYREEE (reference sequence). Trimming took 3 bases from V and 14 from J, leaving 14 bases between them. CDR3 loop: CASSSPSGTTF. The CDR3 coding sequence is TGTGCCAGCAGCTCACCATCCGGGACAACCTTC.

The J gene is TRBJ2-2, the V gene TRBV19; a possible D gene is TRBD1 (6 bases). V lost 8 bases, J lost 4 bases, and 14 bases lay in between. CDR3 length equals 14 residues. Germline lookup yields CDR1 LNHDA and CDR2 SQIVND (reference sequence). The CDR3 region is CASRSQGFTGELFF. CDR3 coding DNA: TGTGCCAGTCGGTCGCAGGGGTTCACCGGGGAGCTGTTTTTT.

CDR3 nucleotides: TGTGCCAGCAGCTTAGCACAAGGGTCTGGGTACGAAAAACTGTTTTTT. Translating it yields CASSLAQGSGYEKLFF. The chain is built from TRBV7-2 and TRBJ1-4; D gene unclear. This CDR3 is 16 amino acids long. V dropped 0 bases and J dropped 8 bases, with 16 bases sitting between them. Germline values: CDR1 SGHTA, CDR2 FQGNSA.

The chain uses TRBV7-2 and TRBJ1-6; no definite D call. V dropped 5 bases and J dropped 8 bases, with 19 bases sitting between them. The CDR3 is made up of 16 amino acids. Looked up from germline, CDR1 is SGHTA and CDR2 is FQGNSA. CDR3: CASSMGANRDDSPLHF. CDR3 sequence (DNA): TGTGCCAGCAGCATGGGAGCCAACAGAGATGATTCACCCCTCCACTTT.

The chain uses TRBV6-1 and TRBJ1-4; 8 bases line up with TRBD1. The V gene's germline CDR1 is MNHNS and CDR2 SASEGT. V shed 3 bases and J 8 bases; nucleotides not matched to a gene: 11. The CDR3 is 16 residues long. Here the CDR3 reads CASSDGTYRGGEKLFF. For the CDR3, the DNA is TGTGCCAGCAGTGATGGGACATACAGGGGGGGGGAAAAACTGTTTTTT.

This sequence joins TRBV28 and TRBJ1-2; 9 bases line up with TRBD1. V shed 6 bases and J 6 bases; nucleotides not matched to a gene: 5. The CDR3 spans 13 residues. Germline V gene lookup returns CDR1 MDHEN and CDR2 SYDVKM. The CDR3, as DNA: TGTGCCAGCAGGTGGACAGGGGAGGATGGCTACACCTTC. As protein: CASRWTGEDGYTF.

A single count supports this clone. The chain has TRBV4-2 and TRBJ2-1; no definite D call. Germline-derived CDR1 and CDR2 are LGHNA and YNFKEQ. The V and J ends lost 2 bases and 7 bases respectively, with 9 bases between them. This CDR3 contains 13 residues. CDR3 region: CASSQPVANEQFF. The CDR3 DNA reads as TGTGCCAGCAGCCAACCCGTGGCGAATGAGCAGTTCTTC.

The V and J genes are TRBV7-9 and TRBJ2-7; 7 bases are shared with TRBD1. Germline V gives CDR1 SEHNR, CDR2 FQNEAQ (reference sequence). The CDR3 covers 13 residues. J gave up 6 bases and V 1 base, and 3 bases lay outside the gene matches. The CDR3 nucleotides are TGTGCCAGCAGCTTAGTATCAGGGGGCGAGCAGTACGTC. Translated, it gives CASSLVSGGEQYV.

The rearrangement joins TRBV6-1 to TRBJ1-5; D not certain. The CDR3 runs to 15 residues. CDR1 is MNHNS, CDR2 SASEGT, per germline. Trimming removed 1 base at V and 5 bases at J, with 12 bases between. CDR3 nucleotide sequence: TGTGCCAGCAGTGAAGAGGCCTACGGCTATCAGCCCCAGCATTTT. Protein product: CASSEEAYGYQPQHF.